This T cell receptor (beta chain) was observed in a study of T-cell reconstitution after alpha-beta-depleted transplantation in children. TCRbeta library preparation incorporated unique molecular identifiers. TCRdb fed the PCR reads into MiXCR, producing one record per CDR3 protein. Among 500,000 to 750,000 distinct CDR3 sequences listed, 25% to 30% were seen once. Of note for this clonotype: Its matching antigen is unknown.

Germline V gene lookup returns CDR1 MGHRA and CDR2 YSYEKL. V was trimmed by 4 bases and J by 4 bases, leaving 11 bases between them. The CDR3 is made up of 15 amino acids. Points from the study as a whole: The main origin of T-cell counts and diversity one year after transplant was newly produced T cells.

The chain combines TRBV4-1 with TRBJ1-6; D gene uncertain. The sequence was collected from a boy under three years old with Wiskott-Aldrich syndrome, due to receive a stem cell transplant. The specimen comprised PBMCs, sampled before TCRalphabeta/CD19-depleted stem cell transplant. The DNA of the CDR3 is TGCGCCAGCAGCCGTCCGGAGGTTTATAATTCACCCCTCCACTTT. This encodes CASSRPEVYNSPLHF.